Below, one T cell receptor (beta chain) is given with its context. Its antigen is unidentified. The CDR3 runs to 16 residues. Germline V gives CDR1 WSHSY, CDR2 SAAADI. Trimming removed 6 bases at V and 2 bases at J, with 14 bases between. Time point specified: newly diagnosed GD, antithyroid drugs for less than 3 months. PBMC RNA served as the TCR library source. With iRepertoire HTBI primers and Arm-PCR of CDR3 regions, TCR beta libraries were built. TCRdb used MiXCR to reprocess the multiplex PCR reads, holding one entry per CDR3 protein. The table shows hundreds of thousands of distinct CDR3 sequences, with about 16% occurring only once. These data belong to a study of regulatory T cells in long-lasting Graves disease. Study-wide points: Persistent patients shared more public clonotypes (over 2,500) than new patients (roughly 970). TCR diversity in persistent Graves' patients was below that of newly diagnosed ones. Newly diagnosed disease favored TRBV20-1 and TRBJ2-1 over persistent disease.

This sample was shared with a second study, whose subject was T cells in Graves' hyperthyroidism and ophthalmopathy.

This receptor was obtained from a woman aged 40 to 65 with Graves disease. This chain connects TRBV10-2 to TRBJ2-6; D might be TRBD1 or TRBD2, each matching 5 bases. The source was peripheral blood mononuclear cells (PBMCs), collected at new diagnosis, from a patient treated with antithyroid drugs. The CDR3 is CASRGPSRPGANVLTF. CDR3 nucleotide sequence: TGCGCCAGCAGGGGACCCTCCCGACCTGGGGCCAACGTCCTGACTTTC.